This T cell receptor beta chain was obtained from a study of long-term antiretroviral therapy in people with HIV. This CDR3 spans 16 amino acids. The germline gives CDR1 GTSNPN, CDR2 SVGIG (reference sequence). V was clipped by 5 bases and J by 0 bases, with 14 bases between them. Study-level findings and limits: Clones showing expansion before ART dominated the repertoire at all time points. Nothing was known about ART adherence, viral resistance or changes in therapy.

They ran version v3.0 of the immunoSEQ assay at survey level. Clones were sequenced by immunoSEQ multiplex PCR, and TCRdb holds only the in-frame ones, with some missing. The repertoire holds about 38,000 clones, with around 80% as singletons. To note about this clone: Its antigen remains unidentified. Other DNA sequences from this sample encode an identical CDR3 as well.

This clonotype was obtained from a man younger than 35 with HIV. This material consisted of unsorted PBMCs, taken 1.5 years after starting antiretroviral therapy. The chain has TRBV30 and TRBJ2-6; D ambiguous. The CDR3 reads CAWGPPAISGANVLTF. The DNA for the CDR3 is TGTGCCTGGGGACCCCCAGCGATCTCTGGGGCCAACGTCCTGACTTTC. The complete variable domain, with remaining parts taken from reference TRBV30 and TRBJ2-6, reads SQTIHQWPATLVQPVGSPLSLECTVEGTSNPNLYWYRQAAGRGLQLLFYSVGIGQISSEVPQNLSASRPQDRQFILSSKKLLLSDSGFYLCAWGPPAISGANVLTFGAGSRLTVL.